These 6 T cell receptor beta chains came from one sample sequenced in a study of siplizumab effects on memory and regulatory T cells. The method was immunoSEQ multiplex PCR; TCRdb's version includes in-frame clones alone and lacks a portion of them. The sample consists of some 500 clones, roughly two thirds of them appearing once. It was at 37°C and for roughly six days that the mixed lymphocyte reaction cells were cocultured. Their antigens remain unidentified. Material for sequencing was CFSE-low (dividing) CD8+ T cells sorted from an allogeneic mixed lymphocyte reaction. These receptors were collected from a human donor in good health; the cells came from an allogeneic mixed lymphocyte reaction. Some clones in this sample may be carry-over from other donors' samples.

V is TRBV18 and J is TRBJ2-7; D unresolved. CDR3 length: 16 residues. The ends were cut back, 0 bases at V and 6 bases at J, with 18 bases in the middle. Germline V lookup: CDR1 KGHSH, CDR2 LQKENI. CDR3 residues: CASSPPVGPESLEQYF. The CDR3 DNA is TGTGCCAGCTCACCACCTGTTGGGCCTGAGTCTCTCGAGCAGTACTTC.

The rearrangement joins TRBV28 to TRBJ2-5, with 10 bases matching TRBD1. J lost 5 bases, V lost 5 bases, and 8 bases had no gene match. The germline gives CDR1 MDHEN, CDR2 SYDVKM. The CDR3 length is 15 residues. The chain's CDR3 is CASSLRTGGVETQYF. CDR3 nucleotide sequence: TGTGCCAGCAGTCTAAGGACAGGGGGAGTGGAGACCCAGTACTTC.

This sequence joins TRBV28 and TRBJ2-3; no clear D. The germline V gene encodes CDR1 MDHEN and CDR2 SYDVKM. The CDR3 spans 16 residues. The V and J ends lost 3 bases and 2 bases respectively, with 15 bases between them. The CDR3 loop reads CASSFGLITSTDTQYF. The CDR3, as DNA: TGTGCCAGCAGTTTCGGCCTTATCACCTCCACAGATACGCAGTATTTT.

The chain is built from TRBV7-9 and TRBJ2-7; no definite D call. Germline V gives CDR1 SEHNR, CDR2 FQNEAQ (reference sequence). V was pared by 4 bases and J by 2 bases, with 9 bases between. This CDR3 is built from 13 residues. CDR3: CASSWTDAYEQYF. The CDR3 DNA reads as TGTGCCAGCAGCTGGACCGATGCCTACGAGCAGTACTTC.

This clone was seen only a few times. V and J are TRBV9 and TRBJ1-1; D is undetermined. The CDR3 is 13 amino acids. V gave up 0 bases and J gave up 4 bases, with 7 bases separating them. The germline V gene encodes CDR1 SGDLS and CDR2 YYNGEE. The CDR3 DNA sequence: TGTGCCAGCAGCGTAGGGGGTAGCACTGAAGCTTTCTTT. Translating it yields CASSVGGSTEAFF.

The chain recombines TRBV13 with TRBJ2-6; D may be TRBD1 or TRBD2 (5 bases each). The CDR3 has 14 amino acids. Germline V CDR1 and CDR2: PRHDT, FYEKMQ (reference sequence). V lost 7 bases to trimming and J lost 2 bases, with 9 bases between them. The CDR3 loop reads CASTEGPGANVLTF. DNA for the CDR3: TGTGCCAGCACCGAGGGACCTGGGGCCAACGTCCTGACTTTC. The full variable domain, completed using reference TRBV13 and TRBJ2-6, is AAGVIQSPRHLIKEKRETATLKCYPIPRHDTVYWYQQGPGQDPQFLISFYEKMQSDKGSIPDRFSAQQFSDYHSELNMSSLELGDSALYFCASTEGPGANVLTFGAGSRLTVL.